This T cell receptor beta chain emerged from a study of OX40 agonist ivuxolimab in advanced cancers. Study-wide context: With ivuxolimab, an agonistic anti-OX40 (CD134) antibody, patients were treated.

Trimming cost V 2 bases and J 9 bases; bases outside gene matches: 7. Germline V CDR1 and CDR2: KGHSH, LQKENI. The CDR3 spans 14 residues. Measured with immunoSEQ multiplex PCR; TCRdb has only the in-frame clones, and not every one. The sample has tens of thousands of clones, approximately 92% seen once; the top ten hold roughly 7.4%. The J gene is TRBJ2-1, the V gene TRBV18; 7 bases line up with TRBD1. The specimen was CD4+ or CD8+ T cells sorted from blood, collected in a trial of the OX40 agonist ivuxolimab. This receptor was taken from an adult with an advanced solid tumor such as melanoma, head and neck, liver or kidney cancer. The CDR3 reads CASSPLKGAGEQFF. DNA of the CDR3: TGTGCCAGCTCACCATTAAAGGGGGCTGGTGAGCAGTTCTTC.